This paragraph covers one T cell receptor (beta chain) sequence. This sample was included in a study of blood T cell repertoires in COVID-19. Looking at the study overall: The origin of the acute and convalescent COVID-19 samples was the United States, Italy and Spain. Sample material is recorded as cDNA or gDNA derived from T cells, B-cell-depleted T cells, or PBMCs.

In the original workflow: Estimated nucleated cell counts came from reference gene primer amplification. Only in-frame clones appear in the TCRdb table, and some are missing; sequencing was by immunoSEQ multiplex PCR. The DNA was the basis for D and trimming; V, J and clone size are from that table. The table shows about 230,000 clones, with roughly 88% occurring only once. Germline-derived CDR1 and CDR2 are SGHTA and FQGNSA. This CDR3 contains 18 residues. Trimming at V came to 5 bases and at J to 4 bases, leaving 16 bases not matched to a gene. The clonotype originates from a middle-aged man with acute or convalescent COVID-19. Input material: peripheral blood. This chain joins TRBV7-2 and TRBJ2-5; TRBD2 agrees at 10 bases. CDR3 sequence reads: CASSGQALGSGRGETQYF. CDR3 sequence (DNA): TGTGCCAGCAGCGGGCAGGCCCTCGGCAGCGGGAGGGGAGAGACCCAGTACTTC.